These 28 T cell receptor beta chains share one sample of origin, sequenced in a study of beta chain features in type 1 diabetes. The isolated RNA, all of it, was reverse transcribed, so expressed TCRB transcripts were what got sequenced. The assay was immunoSEQ multiplex PCR, and TCRdb's table has in-frame clones only and misses some. Of roughly 230,000 clones detected, roughly a tenth appear once; the ten largest clones hold around 0.018%. Study-level findings and limits: Shortening of TCRB CDR3s, moderate but significant, appeared in all four CD4+ subsets of Type 1 diabetes patients.

Antigens for these TCRs are unknown. The specimen was naive CD4+ T cells from blood. Every receptor here comes from a man aged 25-40 years with type 1 diabetes.

In its sample, this clone was seen a few times. The rearrangement links TRBV7-2 to TRBJ1-2; 8 nucleotides align to TRBD1. In germline, CDR1 is SGHTA, CDR2 FQGNSA. The J segment lost 3 bases and the V segment lost 7 bases, leaving 7 bases of the junction unmatched. The CDR3 is 14 amino acids. This CDR3 reads CASTRDRLDYGYTF. The CDR3 nucleotides are TGTGCCAGCACCCGGGACAGGCTTGACTATGGCTACACCTTC.

The chain recombines TRBV18 with TRBJ2-1, with a possible D match to TRBD2 (5 bases). CDR1 and CDR2 (germline): KGHSH, LQKENI. The CDR3 length is 14 residues. The V end was cut by 2 bases, the J end by 4 bases, with 9 bases between. The CDR3, as DNA: TGTGCCAGCTCACCAGCGGGCTCATACAATGAGCAGTTCTTC. This translates into CASSPAGSYNEQFF.

This clone has a handful of counts. The CDR3 reads CASSYSGAGADIQYF. The CDR3 DNA sequence: TGTGCCAGCAGTTACTCCGGGGCGGGGGCTGACATTCAGTACTTC. J is TRBJ2-4 and V is TRBV6-5, with D possibly TRBD2 on 7 matching bases. V was pared by 0 bases and J by 8 bases, with 14 bases between. The CDR3 sequence is 15 residues long. CDR1 and CDR2 (germline): MNHEY, SVGAGI.

This clone has only a few counts. This chain links TRBV7-9 with TRBJ2-7; 9 positions match TRBD2. Germline loops: CDR1 SEHNR, CDR2 FQNEAQ (reference sequence). The V segment lost 4 bases and the J segment 0 bases; nucleotides outside the gene matches: 4. This CDR3 comprises 15 residues. CDR3 residues: CASSSLAGSSYEQYF. CDR3 DNA: TGTGCCAGCAGCTCCCTAGCGGGGAGCTCCTACGAGCAGTACTTC. Full variable domain (rest looked up from reference TRBV7-9 and TRBJ2-7): DTGVSQNPRHKITKRGQNVTFRCDPISEHNRLYWYRQTLGQGPEFLTYFQNEAQLEKSRLLSDRFSAERPKGSFSTLEIQRTEQGDSAMYLCASSSLAGSSYEQYFGPGTRLTVT.

This clone was counted only a few times. The gene calls are TRBV5-6 and TRBJ1-2; no definite D call. Trimming took 4 bases from V and 6 from J, leaving 13 bases between them. The CDR3 length is 13 residues. Looked up from germline, CDR1 is SGHDT and CDR2 is YYEEEE. CDR3 DNA: TGTGCCAGCAGCCCTTTGTTGGCTCATGGCTACACCTTC. Its protein is CASSPLLAHGYTF.

The table lists this clone with a few counts. V and J are TRBV6-5 and TRBJ2-2, with D possibly TRBD1 on 6 matching bases. This CDR3 contains 13 residues. The V gene lost 8 bases and the J gene lost 4 bases, with 11 bases spanning the gap. Germline lookup yields CDR1 MNHEY and CDR2 SVGAGI. CDR3 bases: TGTGCCAGCCCTCAACAGGGCACCGGGGAGCTGTTTTTT. Protein product: CASPQQGTGELFF.

As concerns this clone: The identical CDR3 is also encoded by other nucleotide sequences in the sample. The genes are TRBV6-4 and TRBJ1-5; perhaps TRBD1 as D (6 bases). Trimming removed 3 bases from V and 4 bases from J, with 7 bases in between. CDR3 length: 13 residues. The germline V gene has CDR1 MRHNA and CDR2 SNTAGT. The CDR3 region has the DNA TGTGCCAGCAGTGAACAGGGTAATCAGCCCCAGCATTTT. Encoded protein: CASSEQGNQPQHF.

The V gene is TRBV7-3, the J gene TRBJ2-1; maybe TRBD1 (5 bases). Trimming left V 4 bases short and J 8 bases short, with 9 bases between. Germline CDR1 SGHTA, CDR2 FQGTGA. The length of the CDR3 is 12 residues. CDR3 protein: CASSSGHYEQFF. In nucleotides, the CDR3 is TGTGCCAGCAGCTCTGGACACTATGAGCAGTTCTTC.

The J gene is TRBJ1-1, the V gene TRBV7-9, with D perhaps TRBD1 (5 bases). The V end lost 2 bases, the J end lost 7 bases, and 17 bases lay between the germline ends. The CDR3 length is 15 residues. CDR1 is SEHNR and CDR2 is FQNEAQ in the germline V gene (reference sequence). The CDR3 nucleotides read TGTGCCAGCAGCTTAACCGGGGGGTATCAGGGTGAAGCTTTCTTT. Amino acid sequence: CASSLTGGYQGEAFF.

This clone has just a few counts. The chain combines TRBV6-6 with TRBJ1-5, with D uncertain. Germline V lookup: CDR1 MNHNY, CDR2 SVGAGI (reference sequence). This CDR3 spans 14 amino acids. Trimming removed 5 bases from V and 6 bases from J, with 14 bases in between. The CDR3 nucleotides read TGTGCCAGCAGTCCCGACATAATTCGTCAGCCCCAGCATTTT. This sequence encodes CASSPDIIRQPQHF.

This clone occurred a few times. The gene calls are TRBV5-4 and TRBJ2-1, with 15 bases fitting TRBD2. This CDR3 has 14 residues. With 9 bases clipped from V and 4 bases from J, the junction kept 2 bases outside the gene matches. CDR1 is SGHNT and CDR2 is YYREEE in the germline V gene (reference sequence). For the CDR3, the DNA is TGTGCCACCGGACTAGCGGGGGGGTACAATGAGCAGTTCTTC. Its translation is CATGLAGGYNEQFF.

A few counts support this clone. This chain connects TRBV30 to TRBJ2-7, with 10 bases lining up with TRBD1. Germline V gene data show CDR1 as GTSNPN and CDR2 as SVGIG (reference sequence). CDR3 size: 12 residues. After removal of 8 bases from V and 5 bases from J, the junction contained 6 bases not matched to a gene. CDR3 DNA: TGTGCCCATGGACAGGGGGGAAACGAGCAGTACTTC. It specifies CAHGQGGNEQYF.

This clone appeared a few times. V usage is TRBV4-1 and J usage is TRBJ2-7; 11 nucleotides match TRBD2. Trimming removed 1 base from V and 3 bases from J; junction bases left unmatched: 11. The CDR3 spans 18 residues. Germline V gene sequence: CDR1 MGHRA, CDR2 YSYEKL. CDR3 nucleotides: TGCGCCAGCAGCCAAGTTGGAATAGCGGGGGGGCTTTTCTACGAGCAGTACTTC. This encodes CASSQVGIAGGLFYEQYF.

This clone showed up just a few times. This chain links TRBV5-4 with TRBJ2-3; no clear D. Trimming left V 4 bases short and J 3 bases short, with 12 bases between. Germline CDR1 SGHNT, CDR2 YYREEE (reference sequence). This CDR3 has 14 amino acids. The CDR3 DNA follows: TGTGCCAGCAGCCCAGTCCTAGAGACAGATACGCAGTATTTT. It yields the protein CASSPVLETDTQYF.

In this sample, this clone turned up a few times. This chain links TRBV18 with TRBJ2-5, with D perhaps TRBD1 (6 bases). In germline, CDR1 is KGHSH, CDR2 LQKENI. Trimming removed 3 bases at V and 2 bases at J, with 10 bases between. The CDR3 length is 14 residues. CDR3 in amino acids: CASSPRQDQETQYF. DNA of the CDR3: TGTGCCAGCTCACCCCGACAGGATCAAGAGACCCAGTACTTC.

V usage is TRBV7-9 and J usage is TRBJ2-2, with TRBD1 matching 9 bases. The CDR3 is 14 residues long. The V and J ends lost 1 base and 7 bases, in that order; junction bases with no gene match: 1. Germline lookup yields CDR1 SEHNR and CDR2 FQNEAQ (reference sequence). The CDR3 loop is CASSLDRGHGELFF. In DNA form, the CDR3 reads TGTGCCAGCAGCTTAGACAGGGGGCACGGGGAGCTGTTTTTT.

V is TRBV18 and J is TRBJ2-1; 9 positions match TRBD2. Per germline, CDR1 KGHSH and CDR2 LQKENI. After removal of 5 bases from V and 3 bases from J, the junction contained 5 bases not matched to a gene. The CDR3 sequence is 15 residues long. CDR3 residues: CASSSGSGGYNEQFF. The CDR3 DNA reads TGTGCCAGCTCAAGTGGTAGCGGGGGCTACAATGAGCAGTTCTTC.

This chain uses TRBV4-1 with TRBJ2-2, with D hard to call. The germline V gene encodes CDR1 MGHRA and CDR2 YSYEKL. The CDR3 is 18 amino acids. The V end lost 0 bases, the J end lost 3 bases, and 17 bases lay between the germline ends. The CDR3 nucleotides are TGCGCCAGCAGCCAAGAACTATTCGACGCTCGGGACACCGGGGAGCTGTTTTTT. Translating gives CASSQELFDARDTGELFF.

This chain connects TRBV7-2 to TRBJ2-1; D is possibly TRBD2 (5 bases). CDR1 and CDR2 (germline): SGHTA, FQGNSA. V shed 5 bases and J shed 9 bases, with 17 bases lying between them. This CDR3 region has 14 residues. The CDR3 spells CASSLWTEVGEQFF. CDR3 sequence (DNA): TGTGCCAGCAGCCTGTGGACGGAGGTGGGTGAGCAGTTCTTC.

The chain recombines TRBV9 with TRBJ2-3; 7 bases match TRBD1. After removal of 4 bases from V and 2 bases from J, the junction contained 10 bases not matched to a gene. The CDR3 is 16 amino acids. Germline assignment: CDR1 SGDLS and CDR2 YYNGEE. CDR3 nucleotides: TGTGCCAGCAGCTCGTACTCGGGACAGCTCACAGATACGCAGTATTTT. Its translation is CASSSYSGQLTDTQYF.

The V and J genes are TRBV4-3 and TRBJ1-4, with 9 bases identical to TRBD1. The CDR3 consists of 16 residues. J lost 2 bases, V lost 1 base, and 2 bases had no gene match. The germline gives CDR1 LGHNA, CDR2 YSLEER. For the CDR3, the DNA is TGCGCCAGCAGCCAAGCCACAGGGGGCACTAATGAAAAACTGTTTTTT. This gives the protein CASSQATGGTNEKLFF.

This clone has a handful of counts. The V and J genes are TRBV29-1 and TRBJ1-1; D is uncertain. Trimming shortened V by 3 bases and J by 7 bases, and 12 bases separated the two germline ends. The V gene's germline CDR1 is SQVTM and CDR2 ANQGSEA. The CDR3 length is 12 residues. This CDR3 reads CSVDEPGSEAFF. The CDR3 DNA reads TGCAGCGTTGACGAACCGGGGAGTGAAGCTTTCTTT.

The chain is built from TRBV7-9 and TRBJ1-2; D possibly corresponds to TRBD1 (6 bases). Deletions cut 7 bases from V and 6 bases from J, with 21 bases between. The V gene's germline CDR1 is SEHNR and CDR2 FQNEAQ (reference sequence). The CDR3 extends over 15 amino acids. CDR3 sequence: CASTWTDPNPDGYTF. CDR3 in DNA: TGTGCCAGCACCTGGACAGACCCTAACCCGGATGGCTACACCTTC. Supplemented by reference TRBV7-9 and TRBJ1-2, the full variable domain reads DTGVSQNPRHKITKRGQNVTFRCDPISEHNRLYWYRQTLGQGPEFLTYFQNEAQLEKSRLLSDRFSAERPKGSFSTLEIQRTEQGDSAMYLCASTWTDPNPDGYTFGSGTRLTVV.

The rearrangement joins TRBV9 to TRBJ1-2, with D maybe TRBD1 (5 bases). CDR3 length: 14 residues. V lost 0 bases and J lost 2, with 8 bases in between. The V gene's germline CDR1 is SGDLS and CDR2 YYNGEE. The CDR3 DNA reads as TGTGCCAGCAGCGTAGATGGGGGGAACTATGGCTACACCTTC. Translation gives CASSVDGGNYGYTF. Drawing the rest from reference TRBV9 and TRBJ1-2, the complete variable domain is DSGVTQTPKHLITATGQRVTLRCSPRSGDLSVYWYQQSLDQGLQFLIQYYNGEERAKGNILERFSAQQFPDLHSELNLSSLELGDSALYFCASSVDGGNYGYTFGSGTRLTVV.

This clone has just a few counts. The chain has TRBV19 and TRBJ1-2, with a possible D match to TRBD1 (5 bases). CDR1 and CDR2 from the germline V gene are LNHDA and SQIVND (reference sequence). Trimming left V 6 bases short and J 5 bases short, with 13 bases between. This CDR3 region has 13 residues. DNA for the CDR3: TGTGCCAGTAGAAATGGCAGGGCATATGGCTACACCTTC. Protein sequence: CASRNGRAYGYTF.

This clone was counted a few times. The rearrangement links TRBV6-1 to TRBJ2-7, with D maybe TRBD1 (5 bases). Germline V gives CDR1 MNHNS, CDR2 SASEGT. Trimming removed 4 bases at V and 1 base at J, with 8 bases between. The CDR3 has 13 residues. The DNA for the CDR3 is TGTGCCAGCAGTGGGGGCTTATCCTACGAGCAGTACTTC. It specifies CASSGGLSYEQYF.

The chain is built from TRBV15 and TRBJ2-3, with 13 bases aligning to TRBD2. In germline, CDR1 is LNHNV, CDR2 YYDKDF (reference sequence). This CDR3 contains 16 residues. With 6 bases clipped from V and 4 bases from J, the junction kept 7 bases outside the gene matches. The CDR3 is CATRSGTSGNADTQYF. The CDR3 bases are TGTGCCACCAGATCCGGGACTAGCGGGAATGCAGATACGCAGTATTTT.

The chain uses TRBV7-9 and TRBJ2-5; 11 bases map to TRBD1. V was pared by 5 bases and J by 5 bases, with 7 bases of the junction left unmatched. The V gene's germline CDR1 is SEHNR and CDR2 FQNEAQ (reference sequence). The CDR3 has 15 amino acids. The CDR3 reads CASSPGQGARETQYF. The DNA of the CDR3 is TGTGCCAGCAGCCCAGGACAGGGGGCAAGGGAGACCCAGTACTTC.